The clone carrying this TCR beta chain was seen repeatedly, ten times or more. No antigen is known for it. The sample originates from a study of T cell repertoires in cytomegalovirus infection. Overall study context: CMV infection together with matching HLA type was indicated by public TCR beta signatures.

Study-level points and caveats: HLA-C-restricted CMV-specific TCR beta clonotypes were dominant in the ex vivo response. Carriers of CMV and the relevant HLA type were discriminated by public TCR beta frequency.

Via MiXCR, TCRdb re-called the reads, giving one row per CDR3 protein. Of 250,000 to 300,000 distinct CDR3 sequences listed, about a quarter are singletons. Germline V gene lookup returns CDR1 SGHVS and CDR2 FNYEAQ. Trimming took 3 bases from V and 5 from J, leaving 16 bases between them. The CDR3 contains 16 residues. This chain joins TRBV7-6 and TRBJ2-2; a possible D gene is TRBD1 (5 bases). This receptor was identified in a human donor in good health (CMV status not recorded). Some clones in this sample may be carry-over from other donors' samples. Input material: PBMCs. As DNA, the CDR3 is TGTGCCAGCAGCTTTTCCCCGACCAGGGTTACCGGGGAGCTGTTTTTT. Translating it yields CASSFSPTRVTGELFF.